This T cell receptor beta chain appears in the sequencing data of a study of shared clonotypes between healthy human individuals. Study-wide points: Tissues were not sampled, only blood, and their repertoires likely differ.

The repertoire was sequenced with immunoSEQ multiplex PCR; TCRdb's copy has only in-frame clones and lacks some. Of a few hundred thousand clones in the sample, around 97% were seen once. V was trimmed by 3 bases and J by 8 bases, leaving 7 bases between them. Germline CDR1 and CDR2: MDHEN and SYDVKM. The CDR3 is made up of 11 amino acids. Points on this clone: Its antigen is still unknown.

Input material: naive CD4+ T cells sorted from blood. The subset was: CD45RA+ positively selected. The rearrangement links TRBV28 to TRBJ1-1; D is uncertain. This clonotype was obtained from a woman in her 30s in good health. CDR3 loop: CASSLEREAFF. CDR3 nucleotide sequence: TGTGCCAGCAGTTTGGAGCGCGAAGCTTTCTTT.